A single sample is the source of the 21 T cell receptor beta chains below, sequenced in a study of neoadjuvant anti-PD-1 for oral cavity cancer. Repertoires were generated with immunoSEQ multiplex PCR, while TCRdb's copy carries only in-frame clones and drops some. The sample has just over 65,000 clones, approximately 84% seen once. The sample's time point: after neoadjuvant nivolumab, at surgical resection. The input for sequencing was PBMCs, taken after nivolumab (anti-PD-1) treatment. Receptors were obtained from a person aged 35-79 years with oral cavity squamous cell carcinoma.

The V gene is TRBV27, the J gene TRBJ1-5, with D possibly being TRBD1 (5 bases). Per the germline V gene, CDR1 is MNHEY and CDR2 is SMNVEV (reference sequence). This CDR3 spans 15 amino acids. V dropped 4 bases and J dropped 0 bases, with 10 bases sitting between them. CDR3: CASSSGTASNQPQHF. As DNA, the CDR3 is TGTGCCAGCAGTTCCGGGACGGCTAGCAATCAGCCCCAGCATTTT.

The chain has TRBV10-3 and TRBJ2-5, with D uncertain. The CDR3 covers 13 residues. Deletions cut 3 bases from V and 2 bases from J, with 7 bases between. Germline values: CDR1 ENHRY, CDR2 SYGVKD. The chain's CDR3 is CAISDGWQETQYF. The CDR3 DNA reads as TGTGCCATCAGTGACGGCTGGCAAGAGACCCAGTACTTC.

The CDR3 region is CASTPKETQYF. CDR3 bases: TGTGCCAGCACCCCTAAAGAGACCCAGTACTTC. The V and J genes are TRBV2 and TRBJ2-5; D remains unclear. CDR3 length: 11 amino acids. Trimming removed 7 bases from V and 3 bases from J, with 6 bases in between. The germline V gene has CDR1 SNHLY and CDR2 FYNNEI.

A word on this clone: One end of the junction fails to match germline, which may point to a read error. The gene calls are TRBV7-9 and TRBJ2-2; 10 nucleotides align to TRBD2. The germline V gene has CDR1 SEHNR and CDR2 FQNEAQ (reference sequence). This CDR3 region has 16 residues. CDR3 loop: CASTLAGESKTGELFF. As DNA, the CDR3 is TGTGCCAGCACCCTAGCGGGAGAATCGAAAACCGGGGAGCTGTTTTTT. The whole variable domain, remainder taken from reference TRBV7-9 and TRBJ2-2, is DTGVSQNPRHKITKRGQNVTFRCDPISEHNRLYWYRQTLGQGPEFLTYFQNEAQLEKSRLLSDRFSAERPKGSFSTLEIQRTEQGDSAMYLCASTLAGESKTGELFFGEGSRLTVL.

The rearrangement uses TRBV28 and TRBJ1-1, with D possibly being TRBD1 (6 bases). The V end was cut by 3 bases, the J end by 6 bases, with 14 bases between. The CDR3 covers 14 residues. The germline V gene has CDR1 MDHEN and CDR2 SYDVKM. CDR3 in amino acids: CASSFYTGAPEAFF. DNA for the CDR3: TGTGCCAGCAGTTTTTACACGGGGGCGCCTGAAGCTTTCTTT.

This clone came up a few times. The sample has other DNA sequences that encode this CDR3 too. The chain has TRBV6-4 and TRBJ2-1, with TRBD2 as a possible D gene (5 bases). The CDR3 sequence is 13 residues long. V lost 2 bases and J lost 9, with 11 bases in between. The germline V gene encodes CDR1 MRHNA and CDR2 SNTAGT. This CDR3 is CASSDEGEGEQFF. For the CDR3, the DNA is TGTGCCAGCAGTGACGAGGGCGAGGGTGAGCAGTTCTTC.

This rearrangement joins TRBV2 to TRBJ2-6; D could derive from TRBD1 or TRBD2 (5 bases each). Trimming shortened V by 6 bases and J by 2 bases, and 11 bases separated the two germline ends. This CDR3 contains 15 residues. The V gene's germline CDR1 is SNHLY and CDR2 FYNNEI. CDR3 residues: CASRPGSTGANVLTF. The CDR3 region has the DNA TGTGCCAGCAGACCAGGGAGTACTGGGGCCAACGTCCTGACTTTC.

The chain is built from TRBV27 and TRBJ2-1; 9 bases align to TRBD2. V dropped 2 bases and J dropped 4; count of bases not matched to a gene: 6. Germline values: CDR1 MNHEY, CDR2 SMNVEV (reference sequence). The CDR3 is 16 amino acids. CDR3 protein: CASSLVSGSRYNEQFF. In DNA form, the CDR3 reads TGTGCCAGCAGTTTAGTTAGCGGGAGCAGATACAATGAGCAGTTCTTC.

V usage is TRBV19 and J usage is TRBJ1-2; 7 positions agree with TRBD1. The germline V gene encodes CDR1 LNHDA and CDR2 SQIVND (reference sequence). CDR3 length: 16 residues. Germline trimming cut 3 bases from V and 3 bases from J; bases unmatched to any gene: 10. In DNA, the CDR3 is TGTGCCAGTAGTATCCTCCTCCGACAGGGCCACTATGGCTACACCTTC. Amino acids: CASSILLRQGHYGYTF.

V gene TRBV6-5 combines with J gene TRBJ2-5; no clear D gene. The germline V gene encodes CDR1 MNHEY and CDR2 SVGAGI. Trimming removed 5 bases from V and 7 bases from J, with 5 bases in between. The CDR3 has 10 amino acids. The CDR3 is CASSDGTQYF. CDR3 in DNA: TGTGCCAGCAGTGACGGGACCCAGTACTTC.

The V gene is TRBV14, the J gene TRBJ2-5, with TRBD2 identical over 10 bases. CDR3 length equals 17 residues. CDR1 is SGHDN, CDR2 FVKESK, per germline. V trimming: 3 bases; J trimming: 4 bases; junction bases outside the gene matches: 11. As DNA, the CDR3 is TGTGCCAGCAGCCAGTTAGCGGGAGGCCTTTCAGGAGAGACCCAGTACTTC. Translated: CASSQLAGGLSGETQYF.

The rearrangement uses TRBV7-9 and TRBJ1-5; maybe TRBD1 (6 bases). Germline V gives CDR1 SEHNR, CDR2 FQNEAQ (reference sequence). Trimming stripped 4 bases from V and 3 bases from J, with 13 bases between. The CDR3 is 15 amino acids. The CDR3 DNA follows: TGTGCCAGCAGCTCCGGGACAACCGACAATCAGCCCCAGCATTTT. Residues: CASSSGTTDNQPQHF.

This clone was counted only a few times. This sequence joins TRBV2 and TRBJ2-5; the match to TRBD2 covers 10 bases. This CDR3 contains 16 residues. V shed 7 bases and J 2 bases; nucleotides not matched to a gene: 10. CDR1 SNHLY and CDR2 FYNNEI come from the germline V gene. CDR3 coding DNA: TGTGCCAGCATTGGACTAGCGGTGAGCCTTCAAGAGACCCAGTACTTC. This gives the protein CASIGLAVSLQETQYF. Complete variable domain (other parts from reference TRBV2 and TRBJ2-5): EPEVTQTPSHQVTQMGQEVILRCVPISNHLYFYWYRQILGQKVEFLVSFYNNEISEKSEIFDDQFSVERPDGSNFTLKIRSTKLEDSAMYFCASIGLAVSLQETQYFGPGTRLLVL.

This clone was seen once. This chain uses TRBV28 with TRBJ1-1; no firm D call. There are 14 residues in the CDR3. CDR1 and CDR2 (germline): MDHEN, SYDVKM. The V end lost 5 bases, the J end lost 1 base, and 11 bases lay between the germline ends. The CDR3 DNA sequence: TGTGCCAGCAGTGTCTTTTCCTCGAACACTGAAGCTTTCTTT. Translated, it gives CASSVFSSNTEAFF. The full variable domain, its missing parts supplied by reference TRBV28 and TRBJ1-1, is DVKVTQSSRYLVKRTGEKVFLECVQDMDHENMFWYRQDPGLGLRLIYFSYDVKMKEKGDIPEGYSVSREKKERFSLILESASTNQTSMYLCASSVFSSNTEAFFGQGTRLTVV.

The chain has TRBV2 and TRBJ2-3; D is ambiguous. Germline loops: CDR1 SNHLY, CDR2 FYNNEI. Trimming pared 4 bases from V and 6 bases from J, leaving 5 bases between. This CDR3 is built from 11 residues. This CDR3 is CASSGGDTQYF. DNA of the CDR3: TGTGCCAGCAGTGGTGGGGATACGCAGTATTTT.

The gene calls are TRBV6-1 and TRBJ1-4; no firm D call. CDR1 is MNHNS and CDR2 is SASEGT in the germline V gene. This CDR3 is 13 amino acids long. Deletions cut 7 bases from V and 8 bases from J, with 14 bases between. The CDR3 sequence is CASTELRPEKLFF. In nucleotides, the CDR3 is TGTGCCAGCACCGAACTCCGCCCCGAAAAACTGTTTTTT.

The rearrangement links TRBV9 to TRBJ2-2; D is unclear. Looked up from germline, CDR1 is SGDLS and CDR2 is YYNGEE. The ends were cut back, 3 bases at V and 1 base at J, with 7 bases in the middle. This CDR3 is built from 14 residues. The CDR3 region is CASSARGNTGELFF. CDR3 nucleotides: TGTGCCAGCAGCGCGAGAGGGAACACCGGGGAGCTGTTTTTT.

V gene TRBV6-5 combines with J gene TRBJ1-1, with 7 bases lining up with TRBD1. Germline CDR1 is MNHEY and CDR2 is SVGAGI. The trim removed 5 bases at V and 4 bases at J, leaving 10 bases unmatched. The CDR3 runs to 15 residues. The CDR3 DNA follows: TGTGCCAGCAGTCCTGGGACAGCCGGCGGCACTGAAGCTTTCTTT. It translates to CASSPGTAGGTEAFF.

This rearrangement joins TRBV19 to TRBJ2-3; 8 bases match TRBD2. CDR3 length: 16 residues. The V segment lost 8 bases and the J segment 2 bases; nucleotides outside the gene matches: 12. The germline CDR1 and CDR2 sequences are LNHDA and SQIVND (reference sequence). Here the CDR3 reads CASAPLGSGTTDTQYF. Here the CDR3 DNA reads TGTGCCAGTGCCCCGTTAGGTAGCGGGACCACAGATACGCAGTATTTT.

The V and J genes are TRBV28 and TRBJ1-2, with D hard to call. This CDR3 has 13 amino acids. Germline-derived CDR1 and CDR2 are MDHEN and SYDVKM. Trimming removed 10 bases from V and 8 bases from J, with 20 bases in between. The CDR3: CATTRPGSWGYTF. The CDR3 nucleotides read TGTGCCACCACACGCCCGGGGTCATGGGGCTACACCTTC.

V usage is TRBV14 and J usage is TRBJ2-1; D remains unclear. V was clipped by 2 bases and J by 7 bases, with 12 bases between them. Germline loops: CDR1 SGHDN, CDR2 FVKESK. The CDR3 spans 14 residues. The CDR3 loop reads CASSQRLVGNEQFF. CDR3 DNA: TGTGCCAGCAGCCAACGACTCGTCGGGAATGAGCAGTTCTTC.